The 30 T cell receptor beta chains presented below share a single source sample, sequenced in a study of T cell responses to AZD1222 COVID-19 vaccine. Sequenced by immunoSEQ multiplex PCR; TCRdb stores in-frame clones only, minus some. The profile shows 100,000 to 150,000 clones, just under 95% of them singletons. This specimen consisted of peripheral blood, obtained 28 days after the second AZD1222 dose. The receptors originated from an adult who received the AZD1222 COVID-19 vaccine.

The chain joins TRBV19 to TRBJ1-2; TRBD1 might be the D (5 bases). This CDR3 has 16 amino acids. From germline, CDR1 is LNHDA and CDR2 SQIVND (reference sequence). V lost 2 bases, J lost 7 bases, and 20 bases lay in between. CDR3 DNA: TGTGCCAGTAGTATACAGGGTCGTTTGTTTACCACTGGCTACACCTTC. Amino acid sequence: CASSIQGRLFTTGYTF.

DNA of the CDR3: TGTGCCAGCAGCCTCCACAGGGGGGGCACAGATACGCAGTATTTT. It encodes CASSLHRGGTDTQYF. This chain uses TRBV11-2 with TRBJ2-3, with TRBD1 matching 8 bases. CDR3 size: 15 residues. CDR1 and CDR2 from the germline V gene are SGHAT and FQNNGV. The V gene end was trimmed by 5 bases and the J gene end by 1 base; junction bases not matched to a gene: 5.

This rearrangement joins TRBV2 to TRBJ2-7; a weak D match, TRBD2 (6 bases). V was clipped by 11 bases and J by 6 bases, with 20 bases between them. Germline assignment: CDR1 SNHLY and CDR2 FYNNEI. This CDR3 is 13 amino acids long. For the CDR3, the DNA is TGTGCCGGATGCGGGACCCCACGCGGCGAGCAGTACTTC. Protein: CAGCGTPRGEQYF. Together with reference TRBV2 and TRBJ2-7, the CDR3 gives the full variable domain: EPEVTQTPSHQVTQMGQEVILRCVPISNHLYFYWYRQILGQKVEFLVSFYNNEISEKSEIFDDQFSVERPDGSNFTLKIRSTKLEDSAMYFCAGCGTPRGEQYFGPGTRLTVT.

V and J are TRBV9 and TRBJ2-1; TRBD2 aligns across 7 bases. Germline CDR1 SGDLS, CDR2 YYNGEE. V trimming: 0 bases; J trimming: 4 bases; junction bases outside the gene matches: 4. The CDR3 consists of 15 residues. In DNA form, the CDR3 reads TGTGCCAGCAGCGTAGCGGGAGGCACTTACAATGAGCAGTTCTTC. Residues: CASSVAGGTYNEQFF.

The genes are TRBV23-1 and TRBJ2-7; weak D call: TRBD2 (6 bases). TRBV23-1 is classed as an ORF, of uncertain function. This CDR3 contains 15 residues. The V and J ends lost 2 bases and 2 bases respectively, with 13 bases between them. In nucleotides, the CDR3 is TGCGCCAGCAGTCAAGGGGGACTCCTACCCTACGAGCAGTACTTC. This codes for CASSQGGLLPYEQYF.

V usage is TRBV7-2 and J usage is TRBJ2-1, with no clear D. Germline lookup yields CDR1 SGHTA and CDR2 FQGNSA. Trimming shortened V by 0 bases and J by 5 bases, and 14 bases separated the two germline ends. The CDR3 consists of 16 residues. This CDR3 is CASSLALTRGDNEQFF. CDR3 DNA: TGTGCCAGCAGCTTAGCACTTACCAGAGGTGACAATGAGCAGTTCTTC.

V gene TRBV21-1 combines with J gene TRBJ2-7; the table assigns TRBD2, which was not confirmed against the DNA. TRBV21-1 is shown as a pseudogene. This CDR3 region has 15 residues. The CDR3 region has the DNA TGTGCCAGCAGCAAAGCCAAGCGGGAGTACTACGAGCAGTACTTC. Translating it yields CASSKAKREYYEQYF.

This chain connects TRBV24-1 to TRBJ2-7, with a possible D match to TRBD2 (5 bases). The V gene's germline CDR1 is KGHDR and CDR2 SFDVKD. The V end was cut by 3 bases, the J end by 5 bases, with 10 bases between. The CDR3 loop spans 13 amino acids. CDR3 in amino acids: CATSDGSSHEQYF. CDR3 DNA sequence: TGTGCCACCAGTGATGGGAGTTCCCACGAGCAGTACTTC.

The J gene is TRBJ2-3, the V gene TRBV27, with D tentatively TRBD1 (6 bases). The germline V gene has CDR1 MNHEY and CDR2 SMNVEV (reference sequence). CDR3 length: 13 amino acids. Deletions cut 5 bases from V and 3 bases from J, with 9 bases between. The CDR3 coding sequence is TGTGCCAGCAGTATACAGGGTACAGATACGCAGTATTTT. It is translated as CASSIQGTDTQYF.

The chain couples TRBV7-9 to TRBJ2-2; TRBD2 agrees at 10 bases. Unmatched junction bases numbered 10, after V lost 5 bases and J lost 4 bases. Per germline, CDR1 SEHNR and CDR2 FQNEAQ (reference sequence). The CDR3 length is 17 residues. The CDR3 region is CASSPPPSGGSTGELFF. CDR3 coding DNA: TGTGCCAGCAGCCCACCCCCTAGCGGGGGTTCCACCGGGGAGCTGTTTTTT.

Only one count was recorded for this clone. The rearrangement links TRBV12-3 or TRBV12-4 to TRBJ1-1; no reliable D call. The CDR3 extends over 11 amino acids. The V and J ends lost 3 bases and 4 bases respectively, with 3 bases between them. The CDR3 protein is CASSFGTEAFF. DNA for the CDR3: TGTGCCAGCAGTTTTGGCACTGAAGCTTTCTTT.

The DNA for the CDR3 is TGTGCCAGCAGCGGGGCTAGCGGGAGTCACAATGAGCAGTTCTTC. Its translation is CASSGASGSHNEQFF. The J gene is TRBJ2-1, the V gene TRBV9; TRBD2 agrees at 10 bases. Germline loops: CDR1 SGDLS, CDR2 YYNGEE. CDR3 size: 15 residues. Trimming cost V 3 bases and J 5 bases; bases outside gene matches: 5.

The chain links TRBV30 to TRBJ2-3; 10 bases are shared with TRBD2. V gave up 0 bases and J gave up 4 bases; unmatched junction bases: 4. The germline gives CDR1 GTSNPN, CDR2 SVGIG (reference sequence). This CDR3 spans 15 amino acids. CDR3 DNA: TGTGCCTGGAGTGTACAGCGGGGGGGCCCAGATACGCAGTATTTT. Amino acid sequence: CAWSVQRGGPDTQYF.

J is TRBJ1-2 and V is TRBV18, with TRBD1 matching 8 bases. This CDR3 contains 19 residues. J lost 0 bases, V lost 3 bases, and 15 bases had no gene match. Germline CDR1 KGHSH, CDR2 LQKENI. The CDR3 coding sequence is TGTGCCAGCTCACCGGGATTTTTTATATCAGGGGGCTCTAACTATGGCTACACCTTC. Encoded protein: CASSPGFFISGGSNYGYTF.

The V call is TRBV7-2, the J call TRBJ2-3, with 15 bases lining up with TRBD2. The V segment lost 5 bases and the J segment 7 bases; nucleotides outside the gene matches: 7. Germline CDR1 SGHTA, CDR2 FQGNSA. This CDR3 contains 16 residues. CDR3 in DNA: TGTGCCAGCAGCCGGACTAGCGGGAGGGCAGGAAATACGCAGTATTTT. Protein: CASSRTSGRAGNTQYF. Combining the CDR3 with reference TRBV7-2 and TRBJ2-3 gives the whole variable domain GAGVSQSPSNKVTEKGKDVELRCDPISGHTALYWYRQSLGQGLEFLIYFQGNSAPDKSGLPSDRFSAERTGGSVSTLTIQRTQQEDSAVYLCASSRTSGRAGNTQYFGPGTRLTVL.

This clone has a single count. The V gene is TRBV27, the J gene TRBJ2-1, with 8 positions matching TRBD1. This CDR3 has 16 residues. Per the germline V gene, CDR1 is MNHEY and CDR2 is SMNVEV (reference sequence). V lost 2 bases to trimming and J lost 5 bases; unmatched junction nucleotides: 8. The DNA for the CDR3 is TGTGCCAGCAGTTTACGGCAGGGGGCTCGTAACAATGAGCAGTTCTTC. This encodes CASSLRQGARNNEQFF.

The chain joins TRBV28 to TRBJ1-6, with 7 positions matching TRBD1. The junction had 12 bases not matched to a gene; V was cut back by 7 bases and J by 9 bases. CDR1 MDHEN and CDR2 SYDVKM come from the germline V gene. The length of the CDR3 is 15 residues. The CDR3 region has the DNA TGTGCCAGCACCTTAGGGGGCGGGGTCCTTTCACCCCTCCACTTT. The encoded protein is CASTLGGGVLSPLHF.

The gene calls are TRBV7-3 and TRBJ1-1, with TRBD1 identical over 8 bases. The length of the CDR3 is 15 residues. Germline V gene sequence: CDR1 SGHTA, CDR2 FQGTGA. The J segment lost 1 base and the V segment lost 2 bases, leaving 3 bases of the junction unmatched. CDR3 region: CASSLQGASNTEAFF. DNA for the CDR3: TGTGCCAGCAGCTTACAGGGGGCCTCGAACACTGAAGCTTTCTTT.

This clone was seen once. The rearrangement links TRBV7-2 to TRBJ1-4, with D possibly matching TRBD1 (5 bases). Germline V lookup: CDR1 SGHTA, CDR2 FQGNSA. The length of the CDR3 is 14 residues. Trimming removed 3 bases from V and 8 bases from J, with 13 bases in between. CDR3 residues: CASSLDGGNEKLFF. The CDR3, as DNA: TGTGCCAGCAGCTTGGATGGGGGAAACGAAAAACTGTTTTTT.

V usage is TRBV7-8 and J usage is TRBJ1-4; 7 bases align to TRBD1. V was clipped by 4 bases and J by 8 bases; unmatched bases: 7. Germline lookup yields CDR1 SGHVS and CDR2 FQNEAQ. This CDR3 has 14 amino acids. The CDR3 DNA sequence: TGTGCCAGCAGCTCCCGGGACAGTGGGGAAAAACTGTTTTTT. Protein: CASSSRDSGEKLFF.

The chain has TRBV27 and TRBJ1-5; 7 nucleotides match TRBD1. Losses at the gene ends were 5 bases for V and 2 bases for J; bases not matched to a gene: 6. Germline assignment: CDR1 MNHEY and CDR2 SMNVEV (reference sequence). This CDR3 spans 15 amino acids. The CDR3 coding sequence is TGTGCCAGCAGTGGGAGGGGGCTGGGCAATCAGCCCCAGCATTTT. Protein product: CASSGRGLGNQPQHF.

The rearrangement joins TRBV7-2 to TRBJ1-4; unclear D gene. Looked up from germline, CDR1 is SGHTA and CDR2 is FQGNSA. Trimming removed 4 bases at V and 3 bases at J, with 12 bases between. CDR3 length equals 15 residues. CDR3 DNA sequence: TGTGCCAGCAGCTCAAGTGGAAGGCCTAATGAAAAACTGTTTTTT. It translates to CASSSSGRPNEKLFF.

The chain joins TRBV28 to TRBJ2-7; 11 bases map to TRBD2. The J segment lost 3 bases and the V segment lost 5 bases, leaving 9 bases of the junction unmatched. Germline assignment: CDR1 MDHEN and CDR2 SYDVKM. The CDR3 contains 16 residues. CDR3 sequence reads: CASSTRSSGGYYEQYF. The CDR3 DNA sequence: TGTGCCAGCAGTACCCGATCTAGCGGGGGGTACTACGAGCAGTACTTC.

The V and J genes are TRBV30 and TRBJ2-6; TRBD1 agrees at 11 bases. V shed 4 bases, J shed 3 bases, and the junction held 11 bases outside the gene matches. CDR3 length equals 18 residues. Germline V gene data show CDR1 as GTSNPN and CDR2 as SVGIG (reference sequence). As DNA, the CDR3 is TGTGCCTGGACTTCCCTTTGGGACAGGGGGAATGGGGCCAACGTCCTGACTTTC. Protein sequence: CAWTSLWDRGNGANVLTF.

The V gene is TRBV4-1, the J gene TRBJ1-1, with D unresolved. Germline CDR1 reads MGHRA; CDR2 reads YSYEKL. This CDR3 is built from 13 residues. Trimming shortened V by 0 bases and J by 2 bases, and 4 bases separated the two germline ends. Here the CDR3 DNA reads TGCGCCAGCAGCCAAGAACCCAACACTGAAGCTTTCTTT. Amino acid sequence: CASSQEPNTEAFF.

The chain combines TRBV3-1 (or the pseudogene TRBV3-2) with TRBJ1-1; D is perhaps TRBD1 (6 bases). Germline CDR1 and CDR2: LGHDT and YNNKEL (reference sequence). CDR3 length: 15 amino acids. V was cut by 6 bases and J by 0 bases, with 14 bases left in between. This CDR3 is CASRPGQRMNTEAFF. The CDR3 nucleotides read TGTGCCAGCAGACCCGGACAGCGCATGAACACTGAAGCTTTCTTT.

The chain joins TRBV15 to TRBJ2-1, with D perhaps TRBD1 or TRBD2 (5 bases each). The CDR3 spans 15 residues. V was pared by 0 bases and J by 6 bases, with 12 bases between. Germline V lookup: CDR1 LNHNV, CDR2 YYDKDF (reference sequence). The CDR3 reads CATSREPGAGNEQFF. CDR3 in DNA: TGTGCCACCAGCAGAGAACCCGGGGCGGGCAATGAGCAGTTCTTC.

V is TRBV29-1 and J is TRBJ1-1; possibly TRBD1 for D (5 bases). The CDR3 covers 14 residues. Germline V CDR1 and CDR2: SQVTM, ANQGSEA. V was pared by 2 bases and J by 5 bases, with 15 bases between. CDR3 nucleotides: TGCAGCGTTGAAACTGGGCAGGGACGGACTGAAGCTTTCTTT. This translates into CSVETGQGRTEAFF.

Only one count was recorded for this clone. This chain joins TRBV18 and TRBJ1-6; a weak D match, TRBD1 (6 bases). CDR1 and CDR2 (germline): KGHSH, LQKENI. The CDR3 extends over 14 amino acids. Trimming cost V 3 bases and J 9 bases, with 12 bases left between them. CDR3 nucleotide sequence: TGTGCCAGCTCACCCTCCGGGACACCTTCACCCCTCCACTTT. Amino acids: CASSPSGTPSPLHF.

The chain has TRBV4-3 and TRBJ2-2, with 8 nucleotides matching TRBD2. V was clipped by 0 bases and J by 3 bases; unmatched bases: 3. Germline assignment: CDR1 LGHNA and CDR2 YSLEER. This CDR3 has 16 residues. CDR3 DNA: TGCGCCAGCAGCCAAGATCTCGGGAGGGACACCGGGGAGCTGTTTTTT. It codes for CASSQDLGRDTGELFF.